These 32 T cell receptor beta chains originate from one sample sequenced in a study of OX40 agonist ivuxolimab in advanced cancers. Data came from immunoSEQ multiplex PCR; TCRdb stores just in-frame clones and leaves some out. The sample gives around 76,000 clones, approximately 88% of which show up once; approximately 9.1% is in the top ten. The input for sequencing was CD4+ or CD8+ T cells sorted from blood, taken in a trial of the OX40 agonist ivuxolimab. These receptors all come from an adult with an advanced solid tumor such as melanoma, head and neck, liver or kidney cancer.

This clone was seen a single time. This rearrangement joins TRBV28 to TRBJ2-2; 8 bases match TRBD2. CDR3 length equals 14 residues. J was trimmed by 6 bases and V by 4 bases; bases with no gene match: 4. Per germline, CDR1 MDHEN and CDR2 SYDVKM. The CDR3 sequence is CASSSGLVAGELFF. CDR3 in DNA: TGTGCCAGCAGTTCGGGACTAGTCGCCGGGGAGCTGTTTTTT.

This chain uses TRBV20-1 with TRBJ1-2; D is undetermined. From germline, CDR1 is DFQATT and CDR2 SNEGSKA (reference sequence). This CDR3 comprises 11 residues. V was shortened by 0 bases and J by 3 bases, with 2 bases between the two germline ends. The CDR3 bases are TGCAGTGCTAGAGAGGACTATGGCTACACCTTC. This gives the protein CSAREDYGYTF.

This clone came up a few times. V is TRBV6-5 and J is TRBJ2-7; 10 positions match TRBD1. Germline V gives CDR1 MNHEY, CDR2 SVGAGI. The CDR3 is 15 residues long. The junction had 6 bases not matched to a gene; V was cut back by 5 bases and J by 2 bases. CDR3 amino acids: CASSQPGQGTYEQYF. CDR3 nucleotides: TGTGCCAGCAGTCAACCGGGACAGGGGACCTACGAGCAGTACTTC.

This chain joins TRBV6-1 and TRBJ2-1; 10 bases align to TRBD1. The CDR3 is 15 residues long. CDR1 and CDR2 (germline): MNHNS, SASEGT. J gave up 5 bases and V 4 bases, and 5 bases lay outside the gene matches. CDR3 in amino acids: CASSVGQGGNNEQFF. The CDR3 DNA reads TGTGCCAGCAGTGTCGGACAGGGGGGCAACAATGAGCAGTTCTTC.

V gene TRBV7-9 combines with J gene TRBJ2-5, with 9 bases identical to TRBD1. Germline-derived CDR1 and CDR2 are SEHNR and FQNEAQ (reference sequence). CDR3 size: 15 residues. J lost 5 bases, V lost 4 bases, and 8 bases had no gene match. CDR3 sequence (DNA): TGTGCCAGCAGCTCCGGGACAGGGAATTATGAGACCCAGTACTTC. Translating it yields CASSSGTGNYETQYF.

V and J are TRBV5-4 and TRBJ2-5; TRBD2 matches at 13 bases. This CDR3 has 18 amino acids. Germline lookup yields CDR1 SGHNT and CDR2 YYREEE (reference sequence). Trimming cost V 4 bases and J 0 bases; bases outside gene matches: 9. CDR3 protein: CASSPGLAGASYQETQYF. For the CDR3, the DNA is TGTGCCAGCAGCCCCGGACTAGCGGGGGCCTCGTACCAAGAGACCCAGTACTTC.

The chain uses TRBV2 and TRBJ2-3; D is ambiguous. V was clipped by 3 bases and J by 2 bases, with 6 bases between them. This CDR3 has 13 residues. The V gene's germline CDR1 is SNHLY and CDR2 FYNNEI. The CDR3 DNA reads TGTGCCAGCAGTGAGCGTTTCACAGATACGCAGTATTTT. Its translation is CASSERFTDTQYF.

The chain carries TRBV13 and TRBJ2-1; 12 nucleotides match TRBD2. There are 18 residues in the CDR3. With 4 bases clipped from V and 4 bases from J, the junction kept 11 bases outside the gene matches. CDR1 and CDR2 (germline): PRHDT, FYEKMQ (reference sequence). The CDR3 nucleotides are TGTGCCAGCAGCTCGAGACTAGCGGGAGAATATAGATACAATGAGCAGTTCTTC. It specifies CASSSRLAGEYRYNEQFF.

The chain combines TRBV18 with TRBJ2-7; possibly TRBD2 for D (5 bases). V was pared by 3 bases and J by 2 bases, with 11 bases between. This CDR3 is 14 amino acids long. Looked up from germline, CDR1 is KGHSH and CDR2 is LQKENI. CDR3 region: CASSPDSNTYEQYF. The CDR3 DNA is TGTGCCAGCTCACCGGACTCCAACACCTACGAGCAGTACTTC.

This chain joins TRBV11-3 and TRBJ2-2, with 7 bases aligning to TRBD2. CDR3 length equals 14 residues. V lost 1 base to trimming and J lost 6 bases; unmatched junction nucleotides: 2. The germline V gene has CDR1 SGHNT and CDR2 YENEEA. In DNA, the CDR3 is TGTGCCAGCAGCTTAGCGGGGGGATCCGGGGAGCTGTTTTTT. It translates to CASSLAGGSGELFF.

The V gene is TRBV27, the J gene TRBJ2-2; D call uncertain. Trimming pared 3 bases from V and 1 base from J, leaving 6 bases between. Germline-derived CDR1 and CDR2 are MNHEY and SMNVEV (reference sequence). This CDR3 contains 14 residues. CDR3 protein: CASSFWGNTGELFF. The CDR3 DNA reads TGTGCCAGCAGTTTCTGGGGGAACACCGGGGAGCTGTTTTTT.

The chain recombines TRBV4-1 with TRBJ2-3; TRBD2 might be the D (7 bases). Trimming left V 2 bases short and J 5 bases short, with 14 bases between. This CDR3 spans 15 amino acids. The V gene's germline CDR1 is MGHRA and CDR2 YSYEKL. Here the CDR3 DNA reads TGCGCCAGCAGCCAACGCCGGGGGGCGGAAGATACGCAGTATTTT. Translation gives CASSQRRGAEDTQYF.

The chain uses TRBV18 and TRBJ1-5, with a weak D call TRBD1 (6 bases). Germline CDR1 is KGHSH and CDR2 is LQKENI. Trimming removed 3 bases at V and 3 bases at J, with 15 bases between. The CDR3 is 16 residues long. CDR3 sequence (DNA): TGTGCCAGCTCACCCGCCACAGGGATCGACAATCAGCCCCAGCATTTT. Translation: CASSPATGIDNQPQHF.

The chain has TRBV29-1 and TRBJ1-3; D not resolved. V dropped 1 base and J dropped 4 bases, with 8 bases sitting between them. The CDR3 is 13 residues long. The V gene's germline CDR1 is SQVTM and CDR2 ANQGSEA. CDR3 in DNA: TGCAGCGTTGAAGTTGTAAGCGGAAACACCATATATTTT. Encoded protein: CSVEVVSGNTIYF.

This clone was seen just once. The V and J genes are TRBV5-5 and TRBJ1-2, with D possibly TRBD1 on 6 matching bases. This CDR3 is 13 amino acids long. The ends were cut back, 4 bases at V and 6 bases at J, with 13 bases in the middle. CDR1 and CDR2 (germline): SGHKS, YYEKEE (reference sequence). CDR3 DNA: TGTGCCAGCAGCGGACCACAGGGAGATGGCTACACCTTC. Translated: CASSGPQGDGYTF.

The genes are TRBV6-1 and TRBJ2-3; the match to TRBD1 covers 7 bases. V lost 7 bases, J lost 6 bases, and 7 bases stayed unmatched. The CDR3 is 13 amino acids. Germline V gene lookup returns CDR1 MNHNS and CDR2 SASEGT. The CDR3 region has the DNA TGTGCCAGCACCGAGGGGGCAGGGGATACGCAGTATTTT. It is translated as CASTEGAGDTQYF.

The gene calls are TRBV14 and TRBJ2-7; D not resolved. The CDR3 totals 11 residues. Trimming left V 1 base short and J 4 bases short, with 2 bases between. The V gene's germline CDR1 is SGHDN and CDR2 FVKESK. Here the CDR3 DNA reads TGTGCCAGCAGCCAAGGGTACGAGCAGTACTTC. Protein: CASSQGYEQYF.

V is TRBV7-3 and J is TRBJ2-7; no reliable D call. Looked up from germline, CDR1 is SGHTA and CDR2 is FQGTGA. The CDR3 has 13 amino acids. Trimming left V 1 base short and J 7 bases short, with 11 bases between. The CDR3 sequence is CASSLNPGSEQYF. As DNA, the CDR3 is TGTGCCAGCAGCTTAAACCCCGGTTCGGAGCAGTACTTC.

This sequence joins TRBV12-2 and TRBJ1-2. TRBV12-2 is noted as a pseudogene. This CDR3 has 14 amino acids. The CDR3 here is CASRLAPDRYGYTF. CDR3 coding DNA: TGTGCAAGTCGCTTAGCGCCCGACCGCTATGGCTACACCTTC.

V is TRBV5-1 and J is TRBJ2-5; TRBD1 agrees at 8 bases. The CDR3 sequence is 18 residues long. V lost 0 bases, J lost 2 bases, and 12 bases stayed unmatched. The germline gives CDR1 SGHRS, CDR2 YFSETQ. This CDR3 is CASSLGVRQGTLQETQYF. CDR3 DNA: TGCGCCAGCAGCTTGGGGGTCCGACAGGGGACCTTACAAGAGACCCAGTACTTC.

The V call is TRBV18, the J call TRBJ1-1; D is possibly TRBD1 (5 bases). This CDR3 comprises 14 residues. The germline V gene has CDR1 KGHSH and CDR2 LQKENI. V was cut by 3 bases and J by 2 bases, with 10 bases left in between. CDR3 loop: CASSPSRGNTEAFF. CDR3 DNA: TGTGCCAGCTCACCTTCAAGGGGTAACACTGAAGCTTTCTTT.

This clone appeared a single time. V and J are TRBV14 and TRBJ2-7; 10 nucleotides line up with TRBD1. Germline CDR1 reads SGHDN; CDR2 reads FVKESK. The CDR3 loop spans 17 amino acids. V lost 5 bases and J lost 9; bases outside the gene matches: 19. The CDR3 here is CASSCYRDRGYYDGQYF. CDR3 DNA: TGTGCCAGCAGCTGTTACCGGGACAGGGGTTACTACGACGGGCAGTACTTC.

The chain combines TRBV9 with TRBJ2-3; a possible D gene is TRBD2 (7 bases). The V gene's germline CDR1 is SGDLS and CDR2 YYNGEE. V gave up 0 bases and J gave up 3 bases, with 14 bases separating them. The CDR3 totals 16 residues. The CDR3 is CASSVVRGGRTDTQYF. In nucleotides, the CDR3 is TGTGCCAGCAGCGTAGTTAGGGGGGGTAGGACAGATACGCAGTATTTT.

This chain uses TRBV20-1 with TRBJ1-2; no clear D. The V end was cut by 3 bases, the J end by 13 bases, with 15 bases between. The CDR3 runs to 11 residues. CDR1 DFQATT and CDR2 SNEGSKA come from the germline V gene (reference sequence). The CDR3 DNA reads TGCAGTGCTAGTACCCTCGGGGTGTGCACCTTC. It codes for CSASTLGVCTF.

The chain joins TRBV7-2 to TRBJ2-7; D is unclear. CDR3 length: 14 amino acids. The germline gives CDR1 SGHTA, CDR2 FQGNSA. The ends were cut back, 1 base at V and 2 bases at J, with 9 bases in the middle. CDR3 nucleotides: TGTGCCAGCAGCTTAGTCCAGGCTACCTACGAGCAGTACTTC. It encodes CASSLVQATYEQYF. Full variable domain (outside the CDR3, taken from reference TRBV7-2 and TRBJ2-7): GAGVSQSPSNKVTEKGKDVELRCDPISGHTALYWYRQSLGQGLEFLIYFQGNSAPDKSGLPSDRFSAERTGGSVSTLTIQRTQQEDSAVYLCASSLVQATYEQYFGPGTRLTVT.

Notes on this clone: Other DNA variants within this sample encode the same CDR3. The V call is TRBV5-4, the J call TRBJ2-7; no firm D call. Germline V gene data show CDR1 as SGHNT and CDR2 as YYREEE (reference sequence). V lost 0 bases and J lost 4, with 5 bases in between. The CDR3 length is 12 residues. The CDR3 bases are TGTGCCAGCAGCTTGGGTACGTACGAGCAGTACTTC. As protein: CASSLGTYEQYF.

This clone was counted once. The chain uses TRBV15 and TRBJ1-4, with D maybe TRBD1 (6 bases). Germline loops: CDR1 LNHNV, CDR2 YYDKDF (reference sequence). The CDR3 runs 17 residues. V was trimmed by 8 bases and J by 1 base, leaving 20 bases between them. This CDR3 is CATGPRGDGRTNEKLFF. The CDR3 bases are TGTGCCACCGGTCCCAGGGGCGATGGACGAACTAATGAAAAACTGTTTTTT.

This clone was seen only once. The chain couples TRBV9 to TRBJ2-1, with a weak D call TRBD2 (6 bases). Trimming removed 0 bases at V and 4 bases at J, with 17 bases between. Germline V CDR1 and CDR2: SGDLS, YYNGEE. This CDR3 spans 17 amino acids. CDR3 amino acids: CASSVALEGWGYNEQFF. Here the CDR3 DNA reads TGTGCCAGCAGCGTAGCTTTGGAGGGTTGGGGTTACAATGAGCAGTTCTTC.

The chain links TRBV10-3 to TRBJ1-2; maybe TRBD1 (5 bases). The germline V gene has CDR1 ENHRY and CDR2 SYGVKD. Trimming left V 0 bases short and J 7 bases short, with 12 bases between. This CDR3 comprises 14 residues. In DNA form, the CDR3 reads TGTGCCATCAGTGAGTCCTTCTCAGGGAGTGGCTACACCTTC. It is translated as CAISESFSGSGYTF.

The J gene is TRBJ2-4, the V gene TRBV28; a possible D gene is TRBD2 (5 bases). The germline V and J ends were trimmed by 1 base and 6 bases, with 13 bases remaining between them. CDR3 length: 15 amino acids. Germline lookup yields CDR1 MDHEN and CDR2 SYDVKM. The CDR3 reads CASSLYGDGINIQYF. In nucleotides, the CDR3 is TGTGCCAGCAGTTTATACGGGGATGGGATAAACATTCAGTACTTC.

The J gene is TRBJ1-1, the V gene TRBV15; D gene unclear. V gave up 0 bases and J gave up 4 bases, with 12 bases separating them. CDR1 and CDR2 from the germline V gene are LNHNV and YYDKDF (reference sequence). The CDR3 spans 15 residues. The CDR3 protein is CATSRDRARGTEAFF. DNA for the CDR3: TGTGCCACCAGCAGAGATAGGGCGCGGGGCACTGAAGCTTTCTTT. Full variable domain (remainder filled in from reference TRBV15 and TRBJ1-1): DAMVIQNPRYQVTQFGKPVTLSCSQTLNHNVMYWYQQKSSQAPKLLFHYYDKDFNNEADTPDNFQSRRPNTSFCFLDIRSPGLGDTAMYLCATSRDRARGTEAFFGQGTRLTVV.

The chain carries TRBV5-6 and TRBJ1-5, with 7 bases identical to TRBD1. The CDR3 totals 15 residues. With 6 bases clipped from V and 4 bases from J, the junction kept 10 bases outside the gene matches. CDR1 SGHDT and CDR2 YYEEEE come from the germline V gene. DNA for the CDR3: TGTGCCAGCACCAACAAGGACAGGCCGAATCAGCCCCAGCATTTT. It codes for CASTNKDRPNQPQHF.